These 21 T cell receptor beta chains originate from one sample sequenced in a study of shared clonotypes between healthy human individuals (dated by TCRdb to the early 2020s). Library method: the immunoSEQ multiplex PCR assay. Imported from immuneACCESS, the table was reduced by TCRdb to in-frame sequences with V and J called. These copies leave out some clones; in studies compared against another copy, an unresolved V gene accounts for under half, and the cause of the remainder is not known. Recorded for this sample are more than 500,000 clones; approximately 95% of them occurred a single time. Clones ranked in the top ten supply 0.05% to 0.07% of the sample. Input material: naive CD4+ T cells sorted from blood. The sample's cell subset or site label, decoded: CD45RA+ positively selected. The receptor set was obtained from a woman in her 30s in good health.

CDR3 in DNA: TGTGCCAGTAGTATCAGCGGGGCCTACGAGCAGTACTTC. This codes for CASSISGAYEQYF. The chain has TRBV19 and TRBJ2-5; 7 bases map to TRBD2. The tail of the sequence fits TRBJ2-7 better, so the J call may be wrong. This CDR3 has 13 residues. The germline V gene has CDR1 LNHDA and CDR2 SQIVND (reference sequence).

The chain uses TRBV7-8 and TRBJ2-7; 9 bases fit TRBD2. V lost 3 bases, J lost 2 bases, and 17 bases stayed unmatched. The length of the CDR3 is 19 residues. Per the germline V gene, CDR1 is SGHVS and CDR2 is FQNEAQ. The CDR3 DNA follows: TGTGCCAGCAGCTTCCATTACCTGAGACTAGCGGCTACGACCTACGAGCAGTACTTC. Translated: CASSFHYLRLAATTYEQYF.

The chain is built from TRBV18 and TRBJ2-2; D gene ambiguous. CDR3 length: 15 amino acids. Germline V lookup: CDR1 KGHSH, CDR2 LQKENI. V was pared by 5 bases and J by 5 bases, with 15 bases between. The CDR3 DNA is TGTGCCAGCTCATTGGAACAGTTAACGACCGGGGAGCTGTTTTTT. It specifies CASSLEQLTTGELFF. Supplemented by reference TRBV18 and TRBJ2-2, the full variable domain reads NAGVMQNPRHLVRRRGQEARLRCSPMKGHSHVYWYRQLPEEGLKFMVYLQKENIIDESGMPKERFSAEFPKEGPSILRIQQVVRGDSAAYFCASSLEQLTTGELFFGEGSRLTVL.

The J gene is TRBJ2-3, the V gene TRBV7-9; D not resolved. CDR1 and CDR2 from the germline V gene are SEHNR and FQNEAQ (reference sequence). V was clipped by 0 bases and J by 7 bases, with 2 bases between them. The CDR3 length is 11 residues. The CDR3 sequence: CASSLANTQYF. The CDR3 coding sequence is TGTGCCAGCAGCTTAGCGAATACGCAGTATTTT.

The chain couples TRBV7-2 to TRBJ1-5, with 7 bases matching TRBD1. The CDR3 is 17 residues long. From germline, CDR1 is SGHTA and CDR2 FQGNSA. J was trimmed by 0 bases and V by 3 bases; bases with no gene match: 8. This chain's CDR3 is CASSFIAGTASNQPQHF. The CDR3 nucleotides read TGTGCCAGCAGCTTCATTGCCGGGACAGCTAGCAATCAGCCCCAGCATTTT.

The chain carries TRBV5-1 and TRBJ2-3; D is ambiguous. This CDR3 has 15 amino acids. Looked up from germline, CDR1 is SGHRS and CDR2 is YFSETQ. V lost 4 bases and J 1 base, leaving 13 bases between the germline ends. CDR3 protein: CASSPPLGGTDTQYF. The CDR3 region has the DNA TGCGCCAGCAGCCCTCCTCTGGGCGGCACAGATACGCAGTATTTT. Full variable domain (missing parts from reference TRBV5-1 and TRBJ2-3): KAGVTQTPRYLIKTRGQQVTLSCSPISGHRSVSWYQQTPGQGLQFLFEYFSETQRNKGNFPGRFSGRQFSNSRSEMNVSTLELGDSALYLCASSPPLGGTDTQYFGPGTRLTVL.

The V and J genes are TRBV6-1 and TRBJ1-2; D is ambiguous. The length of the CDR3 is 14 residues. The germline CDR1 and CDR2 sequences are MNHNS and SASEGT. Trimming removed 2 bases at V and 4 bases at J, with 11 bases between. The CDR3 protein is CASSEFEGPYGYTF. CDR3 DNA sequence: TGTGCCAGCAGTGAATTTGAGGGCCCCTATGGCTACACCTTC.

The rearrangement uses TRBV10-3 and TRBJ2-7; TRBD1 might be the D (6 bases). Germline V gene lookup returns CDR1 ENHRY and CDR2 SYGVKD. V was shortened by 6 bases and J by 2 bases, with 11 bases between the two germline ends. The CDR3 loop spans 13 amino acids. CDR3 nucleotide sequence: TGTGCCATCAGGATCGGGACAACCTACGAGCAGTACTTC. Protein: CAIRIGTTYEQYF.

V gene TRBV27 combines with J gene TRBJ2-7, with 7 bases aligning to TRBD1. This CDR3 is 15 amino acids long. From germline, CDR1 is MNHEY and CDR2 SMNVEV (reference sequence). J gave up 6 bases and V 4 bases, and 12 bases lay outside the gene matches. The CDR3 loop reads CASSSGTAITSEQYF. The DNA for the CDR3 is TGTGCCAGCAGTTCCGGGACAGCCATTACGTCCGAGCAGTACTTC.

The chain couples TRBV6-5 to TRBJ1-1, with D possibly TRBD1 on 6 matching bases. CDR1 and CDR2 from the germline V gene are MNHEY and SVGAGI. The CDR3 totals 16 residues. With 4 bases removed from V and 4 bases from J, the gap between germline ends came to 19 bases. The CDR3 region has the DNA TGTGCCAGCAGTTCCAGGACAGCCGGCCGGGGCACTGAAGCTTTCTTT. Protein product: CASSSRTAGRGTEAFF.

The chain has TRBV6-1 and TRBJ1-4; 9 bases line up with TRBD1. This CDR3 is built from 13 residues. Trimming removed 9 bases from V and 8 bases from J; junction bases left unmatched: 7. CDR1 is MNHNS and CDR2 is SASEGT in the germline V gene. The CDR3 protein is CASSQGAVEKLFF. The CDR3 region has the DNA TGTGCCAGTTCACAGGGGGCGGTGGAAAAACTGTTTTTT.

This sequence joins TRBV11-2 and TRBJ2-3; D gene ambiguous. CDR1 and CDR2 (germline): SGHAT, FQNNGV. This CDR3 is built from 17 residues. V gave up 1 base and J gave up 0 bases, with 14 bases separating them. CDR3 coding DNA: TGTGCCAGCAGCTTAGTACTACAGCGAGCTAGCACAGATACGCAGTATTTT. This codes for CASSLVLQRASTDTQYF.

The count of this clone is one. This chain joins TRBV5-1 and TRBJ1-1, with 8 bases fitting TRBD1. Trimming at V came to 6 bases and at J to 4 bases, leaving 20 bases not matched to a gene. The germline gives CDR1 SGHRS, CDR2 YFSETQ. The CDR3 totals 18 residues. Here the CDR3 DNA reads TGCGCCAGCAAGGCTCCAGGCAGGGGGCGAAATAAGAGCACTGAAGCTTTCTTT. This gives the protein CASKAPGRGRNKSTEAFF. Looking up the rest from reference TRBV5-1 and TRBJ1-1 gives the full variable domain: KAGVTQTPRYLIKTRGQQVTLSCSPISGHRSVSWYQQTPGQGLQFLFEYFSETQRNKGNFPGRFSGRQFSNSRSEMNVSTLELGDSALYLCASKAPGRGRNKSTEAFFGQGTRLTVV.

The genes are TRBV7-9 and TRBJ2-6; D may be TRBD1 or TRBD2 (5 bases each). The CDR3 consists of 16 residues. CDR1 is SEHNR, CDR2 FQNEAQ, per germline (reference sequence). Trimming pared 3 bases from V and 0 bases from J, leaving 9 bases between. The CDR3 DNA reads TGTGCCAGCAGCTTTCCAGGGAGCTCTGGGGCCAACGTCCTGACTTTC. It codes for CASSFPGSSGANVLTF.

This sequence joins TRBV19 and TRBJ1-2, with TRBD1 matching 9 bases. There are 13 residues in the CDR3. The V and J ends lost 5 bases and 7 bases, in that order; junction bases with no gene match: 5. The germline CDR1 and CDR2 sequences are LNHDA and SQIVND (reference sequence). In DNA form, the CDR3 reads TGTGCCAGTAGTCCGGACAGGGGAAGTGGCTACACCTTC. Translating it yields CASSPDRGSGYTF. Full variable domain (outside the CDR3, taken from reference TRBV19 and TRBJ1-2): DGGITQSPKYLFRKEGQNVTLSCEQNLNHDAMYWYRQDPGQGLRLIYYSQIVNDFQKGDIAEGYSVSREKKESFPLTVTSAQKNPTAFYLCASSPDRGSGYTFGSGTRLTVV.

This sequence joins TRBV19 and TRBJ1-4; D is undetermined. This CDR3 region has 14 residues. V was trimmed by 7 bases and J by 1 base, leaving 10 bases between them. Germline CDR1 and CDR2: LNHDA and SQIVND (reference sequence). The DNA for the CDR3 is TGTGCCAGTACCAGCTTGGGAACTAATGAAAAACTGTTTTTT. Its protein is CASTSLGTNEKLFF.

The CDR3 sequence: CASRSRQGPPTEYF. For the CDR3, the DNA is TGTGCCAGCAGGTCTAGACAGGGGCCCCCGACGGAGTACTTC. V and J are TRBV6-6 and TRBJ2-7; 8 positions match TRBD1. Germline lookup yields CDR1 MNHNY and CDR2 SVGAGI (reference sequence). The CDR3 has 14 amino acids. The V segment lost 6 bases and the J segment 11 bases; nucleotides outside the gene matches: 15.

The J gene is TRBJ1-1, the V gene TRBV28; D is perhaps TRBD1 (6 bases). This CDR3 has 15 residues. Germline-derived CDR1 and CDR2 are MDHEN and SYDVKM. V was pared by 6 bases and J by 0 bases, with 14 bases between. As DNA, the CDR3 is TGTGCCAGCAGAACGACAGGCATCTTGAACACTGAAGCTTTCTTT. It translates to CASRTTGILNTEAFF.

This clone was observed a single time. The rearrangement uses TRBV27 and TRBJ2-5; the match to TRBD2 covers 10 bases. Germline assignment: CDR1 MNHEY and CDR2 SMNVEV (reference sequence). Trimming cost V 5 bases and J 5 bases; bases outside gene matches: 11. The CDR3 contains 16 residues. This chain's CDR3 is CASSLRLALAGETQYF. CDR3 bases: TGTGCCAGCAGTCTCAGGTTGGCACTAGCGGGGGAGACCCAGTACTTC.

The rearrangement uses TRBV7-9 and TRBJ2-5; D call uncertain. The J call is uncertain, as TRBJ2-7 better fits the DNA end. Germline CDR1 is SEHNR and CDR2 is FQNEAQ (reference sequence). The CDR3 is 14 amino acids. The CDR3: CASSLSSPPHEQYF. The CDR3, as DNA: TGTGCCAGCAGCTTGTCAAGCCCCCCCCACGAGCAGTACTTC.

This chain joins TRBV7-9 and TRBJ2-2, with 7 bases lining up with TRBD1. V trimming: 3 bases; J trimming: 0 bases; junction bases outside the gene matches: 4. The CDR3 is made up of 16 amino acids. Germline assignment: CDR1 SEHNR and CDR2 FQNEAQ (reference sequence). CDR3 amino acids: CASSFPGQTNTGELFF. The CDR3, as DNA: TGTGCCAGCAGCTTCCCGGGACAGACGAACACCGGGGAGCTGTTTTTT.